One sample yielded the 17 T cell receptor beta chains listed below, sequenced in a study of blood T cell repertoires in COVID-19 (dated by TCRdb to about 2020). The receptor library was made with the immunoSEQ multiplex PCR assay. This immuneACCESS table, as held by TCRdb, lists in-frame sequences with V and J called but not all clones. Of the missing ones, under half trace to an unresolved V gene in checked studies; the others have no known cause. This sample holds hundreds of thousands of clones; about nine tenths were observed only once. The ten largest account for roughly a sixth of the sample. Material: PBMCs or T cells enriched from blood (not recorded which). These receptor sequences come from a man between 18 and 29 years old who had recovered from COVID-19.

The DNA for the CDR3 is TGTGCCAGCAGCTCCGGAGATGGGGCCAACGTCCTGACTTTC. This encodes CASSSGDGANVLTF. The V and J genes are TRBV7-2 and TRBJ2-6; D gene uncertain. Trimming removed 4 bases at V and 3 bases at J, with 7 bases between. The CDR3 covers 14 residues. From germline, CDR1 is SGHTA and CDR2 FQGNSA.

This clone was seen a single time. J is TRBJ1-3 and V is TRBV3-1 (or the pseudogene TRBV3-2); tentatively, D is TRBD1 (5 bases). The CDR3 extends over 15 amino acids. Trimming cost V 1 base and J 5 bases, with 12 bases left between them. Germline loops: CDR1 LGHDT, CDR2 YNNKEL (reference sequence). The CDR3 DNA reads as TGTGCCAGCAGCCAAGCTGGGGACTGGAGAAACACCATATATTTT. It specifies CASSQAGDWRNTIYF.

The rearrangement uses TRBV30 and TRBJ1-1; 9 positions agree with TRBD1. The germline V gene encodes CDR1 GTSNPN and CDR2 SVGIG (reference sequence). The CDR3 has 13 residues. V lost 3 bases, J lost 4 bases, and 3 bases stayed unmatched. The CDR3 DNA follows: TGTGCCTGGAGGGGGACAGGGAGCACTGAAGCTTTCTTT. It translates to CAWRGTGSTEAFF.

V usage is TRBV6-5 and J usage is TRBJ2-1; 9 bases align to TRBD2. CDR1 and CDR2 from the germline V gene are MNHEY and SVGAGI. CDR3 length equals 11 residues. V shed 10 bases, J shed 15 bases, and the junction held 10 bases outside the gene matches. The CDR3 sequence: CATQDGTSTFF. The DNA for the CDR3 is TGTGCCACCCAAGACGGGACTAGCACGTTCTTC.

The V and J genes are TRBV11-1 and TRBJ2-5, with 7 nucleotides matching TRBD2. V shed 6 bases, J shed 0 bases, and the junction held 4 bases outside the gene matches. There are 14 residues in the CDR3. Germline CDR1 is SGHAT and CDR2 is FQDESV (reference sequence). CDR3 bases: TGTGCCAGCAGTTTACTAGCGTACCAAGAGACCCAGTACTTC. It yields the protein CASSLLAYQETQYF.

CDR3 amino acids: CASSQEGQVLFF. The CDR3, as DNA: TGTGCCAGCAGCCAAGAGGGACAAGTACTGTTTTTT. The chain employs TRBV3-1 (or the pseudogene TRBV3-2) and TRBJ1-4; D may be TRBD1 (6 bases). V was trimmed by 0 bases and J by 13 bases, leaving 9 bases between them. Germline V CDR1 and CDR2: LGHDT, YNNKEL (reference sequence). The CDR3 has 12 amino acids.

The chain has TRBV10-1 and TRBJ1-3; TRBD1 is a possible D gene (6 bases). The length of the CDR3 is 19 residues. Trimming cost V 6 bases and J 4 bases, with 28 bases left between them. The germline V gene has CDR1 WNHNN and CDR2 SYGVQD (reference sequence). CDR3: CASRHFNFLQGYPGNTIYF. The CDR3 nucleotides are TGCGCCAGCAGACACTTTAATTTTTTACAGGGATACCCGGGAAACACCATATATTTT.

The V and J genes are TRBV3-1 (or the pseudogene TRBV3-2) and TRBJ2-5; TRBD1 is a possible D gene (6 bases). V shed 4 bases and J shed 4 bases, with 10 bases lying between them. Germline CDR1 and CDR2: LGHDT and YNNKEL (reference sequence). The CDR3 has 13 amino acids. Here the CDR3 reads CASSLPGAETQYF. Written as DNA, the CDR3 is TGTGCCAGCAGCCTTCCAGGGGCAGAGACCCAGTACTTC.

This clone was seen a few times. The V and J genes are TRBV6-1 and TRBJ1-2; 10 nucleotides align to TRBD1. Trimming cost V 0 bases and J 1 base; bases outside gene matches: 5. This CDR3 has 17 amino acids. CDR1 MNHNS and CDR2 SASEGT come from the germline V gene. In DNA form, the CDR3 reads TGTGCCAGCAGTGAAGCGGGACAGGGGAGGGGTAACTATGGCTACACCTTC. This sequence encodes CASSEAGQGRGNYGYTF.

The chain has TRBV13 and TRBJ2-1, with 7 bases lining up with TRBD2. Germline values: CDR1 PRHDT, CDR2 FYEKMQ (reference sequence). Trimming cost V 5 bases and J 9 bases; bases outside gene matches: 13. CDR3 length: 15 residues. CDR3 in amino acids: CASSERGRGSIEQFF. CDR3 sequence (DNA): TGTGCCAGCAGCGAGCGGGGAAGGGGTTCGATTGAGCAGTTCTTC. Full variable domain (missing parts from reference TRBV13 and TRBJ2-1): AAGVIQSPRHLIKEKRETATLKCYPIPRHDTVYWYQQGPGQDPQFLISFYEKMQSDKGSIPDRFSAQQFSDYHSELNMSSLELGDSALYFCASSERGRGSIEQFFGPGTRLTVL.

The chain uses TRBV30 and TRBJ1-2; D gene uncertain. Deletions cut 0 bases from V and 5 bases from J, with 10 bases between. CDR1 and CDR2 from the germline V gene are GTSNPN and SVGIG (reference sequence). The CDR3 extends over 13 amino acids. CDR3 coding DNA: TGTGCCTGGAGTGTACCGGCAGGTTATGGCTACACCTTC. Protein sequence: CAWSVPAGYGYTF.

The chain joins TRBV2 to TRBJ1-4, with TRBD1 matching over 8 bases. V shed 11 bases and J 5 bases; nucleotides not matched to a gene: 10. The CDR3 spans 14 residues. Germline V gene lookup returns CDR1 SNHLY and CDR2 FYNNEI. CDR3 sequence reads: CAGTRRQGNEKLFF. The CDR3 DNA follows: TGTGCCGGGACCAGACGACAGGGGAATGAAAAACTGTTTTTT.

The CDR3 loop is CASSRGQVRSGNTIYF. CDR3 sequence (DNA): TGTGCCAGCAGCCGAGGACAGGTTCGCTCTGGAAACACCATATATTTT. V and J are TRBV3-1 (or the pseudogene TRBV3-2) and TRBJ1-3; 7 bases fit TRBD1. The V gene end was trimmed by 4 bases and the J gene end by 0 bases; junction bases not matched to a gene: 6. CDR1 LGHDT and CDR2 YNNKEL come from the germline V gene (reference sequence). The CDR3 is made up of 16 amino acids.

The rearrangement links TRBV3-1 (or the pseudogene TRBV3-2) to TRBJ2-7; D perhaps matches TRBD1 (6 bases). This CDR3 has 15 amino acids. Trimming stripped 5 bases from V and 4 bases from J, with 18 bases between. CDR1 is LGHDT, CDR2 YNNKEL, per germline (reference sequence). The chain's CDR3 is CASSSLGAGEYEQYF. In DNA, the CDR3 is TGTGCCAGCAGCTCCTTGGGGGCGGGCGAGTACGAGCAGTACTTC.

The chain combines TRBV3-1 (or the pseudogene TRBV3-2) with TRBJ2-5, with D perhaps TRBD1 (6 bases). The CDR3 has 14 residues. V was cut by 4 bases and J by 9 bases, with 18 bases left in between. The V gene's germline CDR1 is LGHDT and CDR2 YNNKEL (reference sequence). The CDR3 DNA sequence: TGTGCCAGCAGCCTCAATCAGGGGCAAGGGGCCCAGTACTTC. It yields the protein CASSLNQGQGAQYF.

This clone has just one count. Within the sample, other DNA sequences also encode this same CDR3. CDR3 sequence: CASSLGGGYEQYF. For the CDR3, the DNA is TGTGCCAGCAGCTTAGGAGGGGGTTACGAGCAGTACTTC. The chain recombines TRBV7-6 with TRBJ2-7, with D perhaps matching TRBD1 (6 bases). Germline-derived CDR1 and CDR2 are SGHVS and FNYEAQ. Trimming shortened V by 1 base and J by 4 bases, and 8 bases separated the two germline ends. The CDR3 length is 13 residues.

CDR3 bases: TGCGCCAGCAGCTTGGCAGCGGGGACCTCCTACGAGCAGTACTTC. It translates to CASSLAAGTSYEQYF. The V call is TRBV5-1, the J call TRBJ2-7, with TRBD2 matching 7 bases. This CDR3 region has 15 residues. V dropped 0 bases and J dropped 0; count of bases not matched to a gene: 3. Germline CDR1 reads SGHRS; CDR2 reads YFSETQ.